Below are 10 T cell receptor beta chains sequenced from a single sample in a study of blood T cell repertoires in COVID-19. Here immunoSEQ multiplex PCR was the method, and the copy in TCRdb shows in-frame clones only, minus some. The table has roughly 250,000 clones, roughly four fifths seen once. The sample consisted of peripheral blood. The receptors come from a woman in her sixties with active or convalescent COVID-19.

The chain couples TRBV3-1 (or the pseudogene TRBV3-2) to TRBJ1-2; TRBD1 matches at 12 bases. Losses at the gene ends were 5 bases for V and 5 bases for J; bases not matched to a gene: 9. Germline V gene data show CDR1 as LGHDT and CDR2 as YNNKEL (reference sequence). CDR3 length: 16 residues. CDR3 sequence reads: CASSEPGTGGLYGYTF. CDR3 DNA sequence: TGTGCCAGCAGCGAACCCGGGACAGGGGGCCTATATGGCTACACCTTC.

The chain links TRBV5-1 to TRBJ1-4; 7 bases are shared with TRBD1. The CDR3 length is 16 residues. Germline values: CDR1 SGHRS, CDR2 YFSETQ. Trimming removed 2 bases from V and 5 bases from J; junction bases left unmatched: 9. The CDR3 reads CASSFAGPDRNEKLFF. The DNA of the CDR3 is TGCGCCAGCAGCTTCGCGGGACCGGACAGGAATGAAAAACTGTTTTTT.

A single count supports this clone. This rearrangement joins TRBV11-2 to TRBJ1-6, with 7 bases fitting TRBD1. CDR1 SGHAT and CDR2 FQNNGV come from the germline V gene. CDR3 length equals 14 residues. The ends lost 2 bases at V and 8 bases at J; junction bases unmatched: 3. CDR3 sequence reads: CASSLYRGYSPLHF. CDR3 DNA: TGTGCCAGCAGCTTATACAGGGGTTATTCACCCCTCCACTTT.

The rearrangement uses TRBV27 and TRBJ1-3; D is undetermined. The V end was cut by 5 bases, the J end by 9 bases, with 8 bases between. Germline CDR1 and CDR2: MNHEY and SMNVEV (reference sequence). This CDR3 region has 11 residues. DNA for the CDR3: TGTGCCAGCAGTCCACAGTTCACCATATATTTT. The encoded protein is CASSPQFTIYF.

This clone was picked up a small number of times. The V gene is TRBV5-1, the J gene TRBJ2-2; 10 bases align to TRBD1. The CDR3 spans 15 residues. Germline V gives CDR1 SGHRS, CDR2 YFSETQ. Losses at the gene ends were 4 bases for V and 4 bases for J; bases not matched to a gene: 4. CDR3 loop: CASSPGQGGTGELFF. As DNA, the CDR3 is TGCGCCAGCAGCCCCGGACAGGGGGGCACCGGGGAGCTGTTTTTT.

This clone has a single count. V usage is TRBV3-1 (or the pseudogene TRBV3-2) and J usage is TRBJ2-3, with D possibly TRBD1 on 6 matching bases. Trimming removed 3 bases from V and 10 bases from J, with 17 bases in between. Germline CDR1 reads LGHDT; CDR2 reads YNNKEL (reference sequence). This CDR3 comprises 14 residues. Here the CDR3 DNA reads TGTGCCAGCAGCCACCGAGGAGTCGAGGGGGCGCAGTATTTT. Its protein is CASSHRGVEGAQYF.

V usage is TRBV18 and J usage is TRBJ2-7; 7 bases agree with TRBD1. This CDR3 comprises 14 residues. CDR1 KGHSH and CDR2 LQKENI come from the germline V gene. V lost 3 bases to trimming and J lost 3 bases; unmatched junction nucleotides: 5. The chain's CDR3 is CASSPMTGSYEQYF. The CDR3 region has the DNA TGTGCCAGCTCACCCATGACAGGGAGCTACGAGCAGTACTTC.

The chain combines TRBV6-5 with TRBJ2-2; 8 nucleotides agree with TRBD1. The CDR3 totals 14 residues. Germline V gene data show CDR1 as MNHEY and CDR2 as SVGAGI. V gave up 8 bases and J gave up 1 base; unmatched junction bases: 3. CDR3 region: CASGTGLNTGELFF. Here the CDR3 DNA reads TGTGCCAGCGGGACAGGATTGAACACCGGGGAGCTGTTTTTT.

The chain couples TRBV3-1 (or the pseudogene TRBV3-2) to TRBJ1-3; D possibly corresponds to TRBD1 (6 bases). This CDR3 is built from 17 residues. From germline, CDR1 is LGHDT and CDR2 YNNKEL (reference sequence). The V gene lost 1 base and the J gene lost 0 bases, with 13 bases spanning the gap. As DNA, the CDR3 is TGTGCCAGCAGCCAAGGGTGGGCACAGGGCTCTGGAAACACCATATATTTT. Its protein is CASSQGWAQGSGNTIYF.

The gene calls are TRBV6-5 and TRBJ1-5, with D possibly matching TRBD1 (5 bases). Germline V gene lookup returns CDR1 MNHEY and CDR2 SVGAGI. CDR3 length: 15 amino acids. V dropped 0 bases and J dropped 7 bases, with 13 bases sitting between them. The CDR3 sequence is CASSYSGTPGQPQHF. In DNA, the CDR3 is TGTGCCAGCAGTTACTCGGGGACTCCAGGACAGCCCCAGCATTTT.